This T cell receptor beta chain was documented in a study of human T cells and chemical hapten exposure. Study findings and constraints: With alopecia, donors may have immune responses unlike healthy people's.

Deletions cut 3 bases from V and 1 base from J, with 6 bases between. The CDR3 totals 13 residues. Germline values: CDR1 SNHLY, CDR2 FYNNEI. Documented time point: pre-sensitization, week 0. Documented treatment: therapeutic diphenylcyclopropenone sensitization with weekly scalp DPC. Unfractionated whole blood was the source from which total RNA was extracted. The library tagged each cDNA molecule with unique molecular identifiers. TCRdb recomputed calls from the RACE reads with MiXCR, one row per CDR3 protein. The table lists tens of thousands of distinct CDR3 sequences, 9.6% of them singletons, with roughly 9% in the top ten. This clonotype occurred a few times. The antigen is undetermined.

The source is a woman in her 30s with alopecia areata. Some clones in this sample may be carry-over from other donors' samples. Material: whole blood, obtained in connection with sensitization to the hapten diphenylcyclopropenone (DPC). V is TRBV2 and J is TRBJ1-1, with D perhaps TRBD1 (6 bases). The CDR3 nucleotides read TGTGCCAGCAGTGAGGACAGGAACACTGAAGCTTTCTTT. The encoded protein is CASSEDRNTEAFF. The full variable domain, completed using reference TRBV2 and TRBJ1-1, is EPEVTQTPSHQVTQMGQEVILRCVPISNHLYFYWYRQILGQKVEFLVSFYNNEISEKSEIFDDQFSVERPDGSNFTLKIRSTKLEDSAMYFCASSEDRNTEAFFGQGTRLTVV.